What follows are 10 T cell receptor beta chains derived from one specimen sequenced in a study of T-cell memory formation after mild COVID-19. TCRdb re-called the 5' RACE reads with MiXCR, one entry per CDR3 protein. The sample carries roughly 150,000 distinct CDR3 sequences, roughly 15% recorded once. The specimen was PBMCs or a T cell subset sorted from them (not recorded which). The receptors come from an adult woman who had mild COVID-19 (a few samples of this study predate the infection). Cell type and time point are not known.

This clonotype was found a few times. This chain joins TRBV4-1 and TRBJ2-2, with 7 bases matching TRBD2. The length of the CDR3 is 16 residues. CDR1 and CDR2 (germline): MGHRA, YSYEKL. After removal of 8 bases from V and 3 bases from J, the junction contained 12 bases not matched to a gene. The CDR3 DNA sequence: TGCGCCAGCCAGGGCGGGGCGGGGGACCACACCGGGGAGCTGTTTTTT. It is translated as CASQGGAGDHTGELFF.

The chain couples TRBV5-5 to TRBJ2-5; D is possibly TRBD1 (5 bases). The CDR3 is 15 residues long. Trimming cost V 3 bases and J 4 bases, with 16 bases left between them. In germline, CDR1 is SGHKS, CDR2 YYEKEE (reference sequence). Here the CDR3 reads CASSSGGGAGETQYF. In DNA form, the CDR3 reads TGTGCCAGCAGCTCGGGCGGTGGGGCCGGAGAGACCCAGTACTTC.

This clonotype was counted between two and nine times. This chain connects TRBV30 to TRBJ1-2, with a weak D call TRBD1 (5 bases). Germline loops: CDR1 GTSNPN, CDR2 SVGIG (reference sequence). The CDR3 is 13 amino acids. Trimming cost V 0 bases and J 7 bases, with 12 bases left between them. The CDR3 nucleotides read TGTGCCTGGAGTGTACAGGATTTTGGTGGCTACACCTTC. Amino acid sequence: CAWSVQDFGGYTF.

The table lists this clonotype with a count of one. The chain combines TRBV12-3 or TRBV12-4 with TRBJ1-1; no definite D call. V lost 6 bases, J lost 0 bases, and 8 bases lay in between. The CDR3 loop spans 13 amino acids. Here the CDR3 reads CASSWDLNTEAFF. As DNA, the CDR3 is TGTGCCAGCAGCTGGGATTTGAACACTGAAGCTTTCTTT.

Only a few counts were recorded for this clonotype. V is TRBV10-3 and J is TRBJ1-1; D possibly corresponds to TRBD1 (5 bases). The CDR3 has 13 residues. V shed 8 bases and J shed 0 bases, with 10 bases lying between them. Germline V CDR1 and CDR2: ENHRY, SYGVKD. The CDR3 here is CAIGGTMNTEAFF. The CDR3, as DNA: TGTGCCATCGGGGGGACCATGAACACTGAAGCTTTCTTT.

The CDR3 is CASSFYRWPIGYTF. CDR3 nucleotides: TGTGCCAGCAGTTTTTATAGGTGGCCAATTGGCTACACCTTC. The chain couples TRBV12-3 or TRBV12-4 to TRBJ1-2; D call uncertain. This CDR3 comprises 14 residues. The V and J ends lost 3 bases and 7 bases respectively, with 15 bases between them.

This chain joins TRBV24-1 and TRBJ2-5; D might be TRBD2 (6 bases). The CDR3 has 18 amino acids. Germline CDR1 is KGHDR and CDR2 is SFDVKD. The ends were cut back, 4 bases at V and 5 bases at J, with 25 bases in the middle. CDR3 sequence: CATSDHSVVRESTETQYF. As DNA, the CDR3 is TGTGCCACCAGTGACCACTCGGTTGTGCGGGAATCGACGGAGACCCAGTACTTC.

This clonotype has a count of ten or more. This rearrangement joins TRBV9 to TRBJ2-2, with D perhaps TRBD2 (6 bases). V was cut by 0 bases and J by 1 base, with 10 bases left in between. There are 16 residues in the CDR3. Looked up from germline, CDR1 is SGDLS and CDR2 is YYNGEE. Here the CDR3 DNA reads TGTGCCAGCAGCGTAGAAACTAGCTTGAACACCGGGGAGCTGTTTTTT. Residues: CASSVETSLNTGELFF. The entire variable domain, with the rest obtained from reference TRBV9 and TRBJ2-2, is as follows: DSGVTQTPKHLITATGQRVTLRCSPRSGDLSVYWYQQSLDQGLQFLIQYYNGEERAKGNILERFSAQQFPDLHSELNLSSLELGDSALYFCASSVETSLNTGELFFGEGSRLTVL.

The DNA for the CDR3 is TGCAGTGCTAGAGATCCCACTAGCGGGGGCCCCTCCTACGAGCAGTACTTC. Its protein product is CSARDPTSGGPSYEQYF. The V call is TRBV20-1, the J call TRBJ2-7, with 11 bases matching TRBD2. V lost 0 bases, J lost 0 bases, and 7 bases stayed unmatched. The germline V gene has CDR1 DFQATT and CDR2 SNEGSKA (reference sequence). The CDR3 covers 17 residues.

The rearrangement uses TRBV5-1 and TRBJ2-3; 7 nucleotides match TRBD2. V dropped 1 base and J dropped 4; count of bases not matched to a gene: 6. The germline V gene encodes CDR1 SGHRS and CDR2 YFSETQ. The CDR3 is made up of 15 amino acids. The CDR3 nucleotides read TGCGCCAGCAGCTTGTGGGACTATCGGGCAGATACGCAGTATTTT. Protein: CASSLWDYRADTQYF.